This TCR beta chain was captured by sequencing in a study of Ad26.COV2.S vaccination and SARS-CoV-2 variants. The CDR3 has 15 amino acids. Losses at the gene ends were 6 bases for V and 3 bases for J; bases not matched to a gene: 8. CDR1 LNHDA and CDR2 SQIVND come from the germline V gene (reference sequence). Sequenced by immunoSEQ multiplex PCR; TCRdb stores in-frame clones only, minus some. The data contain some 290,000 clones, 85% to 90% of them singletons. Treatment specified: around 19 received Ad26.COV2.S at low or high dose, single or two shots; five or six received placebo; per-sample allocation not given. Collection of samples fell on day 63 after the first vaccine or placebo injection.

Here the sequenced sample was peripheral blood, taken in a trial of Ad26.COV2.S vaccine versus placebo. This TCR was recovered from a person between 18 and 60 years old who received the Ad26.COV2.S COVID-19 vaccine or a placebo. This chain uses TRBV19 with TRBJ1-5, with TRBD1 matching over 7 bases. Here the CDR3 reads CASSRTGLHNQPQHF. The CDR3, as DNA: TGTGCCAGTAGCCGGACAGGTCTTCACAATCAGCCCCAGCATTTT.